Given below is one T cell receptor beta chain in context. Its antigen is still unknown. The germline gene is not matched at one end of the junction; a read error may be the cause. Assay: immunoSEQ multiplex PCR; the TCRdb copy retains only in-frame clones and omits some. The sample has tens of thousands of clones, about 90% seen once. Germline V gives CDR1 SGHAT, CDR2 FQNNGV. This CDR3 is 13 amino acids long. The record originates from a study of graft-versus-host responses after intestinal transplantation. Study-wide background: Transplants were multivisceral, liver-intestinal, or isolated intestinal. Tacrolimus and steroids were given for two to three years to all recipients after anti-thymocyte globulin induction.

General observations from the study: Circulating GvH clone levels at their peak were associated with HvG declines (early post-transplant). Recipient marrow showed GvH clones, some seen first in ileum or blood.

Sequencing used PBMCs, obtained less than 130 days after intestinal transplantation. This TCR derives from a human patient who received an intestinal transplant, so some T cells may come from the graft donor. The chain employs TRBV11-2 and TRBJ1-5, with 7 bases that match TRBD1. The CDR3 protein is CASSIDRDQPQHF. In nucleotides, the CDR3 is TGTGCCAGCAGCATAGACAGGGACCAGCCCCAGCATTTT. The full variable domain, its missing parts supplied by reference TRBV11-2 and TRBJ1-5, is EAGVAQSPRYKIIEKRQSVAFWCNPISGHATLYWYQQILGQGPKLLIQFQNNGVVDDSQLPKDRFSAERLKGVDSTLKIQPAKLEDSAVYLCASSIDRDQPQHFGDGTRLSIL.